This TCR beta chain is drawn from a study of a mutant IDH1 vaccine in newly diagnosed glioma. Study as a whole: Treated patients, averaging approximately 40 years, were about 62% male and approximately 38% female. Every participant had undergone radiotherapy, temozolomide, or both before, and most underwent both. Study-level findings and limits: The vaccine induced immune responses, and these occurred in roughly 95% of patients. Alterations occurring in top peripheral T cell clonotypes seemed unrelated to pseudoprogression.

Of note for this clone: Its antigen is still unknown.

Time point specified: week 35, safety follow-up. The content of each vaccine dose was 300 ug of mutant IDH1 20-mer peptide, and topical imiquimod accompanied it. Only in-frame clones appear in the TCRdb table, and some are missing; sequencing was by immunoSEQ multiplex PCR. The repertoire holds approximately 61,000 clones, with roughly 79% as singletons. Germline CDR1 is MNHEY and CDR2 is SMNVEV (reference sequence). The ends were cut back, 1 base at V and 4 bases at J, with 16 bases in the middle. The CDR3 extends over 16 amino acids. The source was PBMCs, collected from a glioma patient whose treatment included an IDH1 peptide vaccine. The rearrangement links TRBV27 to TRBJ2-5; D unclear. The sequence was obtained from a man aged 40-49 years with glioma. The CDR3 loop reads CASSLLGILHRETQYF. The CDR3 nucleotides read TGTGCCAGCAGTTTATTAGGAATCCTGCACCGAGAGACCCAGTACTTC.